This T cell receptor (beta chain) appears in the sequencing data of a study of blood T cell repertoires in COVID-19. This CDR3 has 13 residues. The germline V gene encodes CDR1 MNHEY and CDR2 SMNVEV (reference sequence). Deletions cut 1 base from V and 1 base from J, with 3 bases between. Libraries were prepared by immunoSEQ multiplex PCR; TCRdb keeps only in-frame clonotypes and omits some of them. This sample has fewer than 250,000 clones, with 86% found just once. The source of this sequence is a woman aged 50 to 60 with acute or convalescent COVID-19. Input material: peripheral blood. The V call is TRBV27, the J call TRBJ2-3; D remains ambiguous. For the CDR3, the DNA is TGTGCCAGCAGTTTATTAGGCACAGATACGCAGTATTTT. Translating gives CASSLLGTDTQYF.